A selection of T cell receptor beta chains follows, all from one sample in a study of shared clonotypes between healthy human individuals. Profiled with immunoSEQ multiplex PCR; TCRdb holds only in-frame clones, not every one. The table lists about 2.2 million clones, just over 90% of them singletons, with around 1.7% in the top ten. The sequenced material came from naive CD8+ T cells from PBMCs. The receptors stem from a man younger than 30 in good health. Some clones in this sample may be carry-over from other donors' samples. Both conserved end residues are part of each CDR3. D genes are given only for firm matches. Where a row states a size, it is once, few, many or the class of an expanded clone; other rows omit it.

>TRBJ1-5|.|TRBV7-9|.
TGTGCCAGCAGTGATCAAGGGGGAGGGCTGTCCAATCAGCCCCAGCATTTT
CASSDQGGGLSNQPQHF
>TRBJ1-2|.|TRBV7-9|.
TGTGCCAGCAGCTTAGATGGGGGCGATAACTATGGCTACACCTTC
CASSLDGGDNYGYTF
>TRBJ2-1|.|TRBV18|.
TGTGCCAGCTCACCCGGGCATGAGGTGGGTTCCTACAATGAGCAGTTCTTC
CASSPGHEVGSYNEQFF
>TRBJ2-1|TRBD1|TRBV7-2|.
TGTGCCAGCACCCCCTCGACAGGGACCTACAATGAGCAGTTCTTC
CASTPSTGTYNEQFF
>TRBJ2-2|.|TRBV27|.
TGTGCCAGCAGTTTAAGAGGTCCCGGGGAGCTGTTTTTT
CASSLRGPGELFF
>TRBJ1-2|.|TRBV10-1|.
TGCGCCAGCAAAGGGTTTTGGTATGGCTACACCTTC
CASKGFWYGYTF
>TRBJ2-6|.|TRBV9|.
TGTGCCAGCAGCGTAGATCGGGGTGGAGACTCTGGGGCCAACGTCCTGACTTTC
CASSVDRGGDSGANVLTF
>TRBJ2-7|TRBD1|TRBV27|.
TGTGCCAGCAGTAAAGGGACAGGATCCTACGAGCAGTACTTC
CASSKGTGSYEQYF
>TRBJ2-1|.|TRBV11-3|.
TGTGCCAGCAGCTCACGGGCCTCCTCTTCGGGCAATGAGCAGTTCTTC
CASSSRASSSGNEQFF
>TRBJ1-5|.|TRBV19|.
TGTGCCAGTAGAACGGGAGGCCAGCCCCAGCATTTT
CASRTGGQPQHF
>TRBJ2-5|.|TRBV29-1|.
TGCAGCGTTGAAGATCCCGGACTGTCGTGGGAGACCCAGTACTTC
CSVEDPGLSWETQYF
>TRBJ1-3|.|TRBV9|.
TGTGCCAGCAGCGTAGATCAGGGGTACTCTGGAAACACCATATATTTT
CASSVDQGYSGNTIYF
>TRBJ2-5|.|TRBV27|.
TGTGCCAGCAGTTTATTAGGCGGGGAGACCCAGTACTTC
CASSLLGGETQYF
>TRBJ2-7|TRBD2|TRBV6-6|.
TGTGCCAGCACCCACGGGGGGGAGCAGTACTTC
CASTHGGEQYF
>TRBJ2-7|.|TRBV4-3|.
TGCGCCAGCAGCCAATCCGTGGGGTACATGGCCTCCTACGAGCAGTACTTC
CASSQSVGYMASYEQYF
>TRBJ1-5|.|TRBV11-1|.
TGTGCCAGCAATCGCTGGGGATATAGCAATCAGCCCCAGCATTTT
CASNRWGYSNQPQHF
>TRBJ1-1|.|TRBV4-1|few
TGCGCCAGCAGCCAGGACAGCGACACTGAAGCTTTCTTT
CASSQDSDTEAFF
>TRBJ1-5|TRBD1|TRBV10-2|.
TGCGCCAGCAGAACAGGGGGTTCAAGCAATCAGCCCCAGCATTTT
CASRTGGSSNQPQHF
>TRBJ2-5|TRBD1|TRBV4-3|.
TGCGCCAGCAGCCAAGTCCTAGGGACAGGGGAGACCCAGTACTTC
CASSQVLGTGETQYF
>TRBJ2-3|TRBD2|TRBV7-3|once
TGTGCCAGCAGCTTACGAGGGACTAGCGGGATACTGACCCCCACAGATACGCAGTATTTT
CASSLRGTSGILTPTDTQYF
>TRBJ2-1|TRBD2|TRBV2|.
TGTGCCAGCAGGGCTGGGGGAGGGCCGGGGAATGAGCAGTTCTTC
CASRAGGGPGNEQFF
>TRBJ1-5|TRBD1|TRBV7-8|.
TGTGCCAGCAGCTCTCGGGACAGCCTGAATCAGCCCCAGCATTTT
CASSSRDSLNQPQHF
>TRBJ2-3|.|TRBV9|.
TGTGCCAGCAGCTTGAAAGGACCCCCAGATACGCAGTATTTT
CASSLKGPPDTQYF
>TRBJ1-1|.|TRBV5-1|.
TGCGCCAGCAGTCCCATTCGGACGGGGAACACTGAAGCTTTCTTT
CASSPIRTGNTEAFF
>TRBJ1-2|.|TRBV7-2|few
TGTGCCAGCAGCCCAAGGGTAGGGGATGGCTACACCTTC
CASSPRVGDGYTF
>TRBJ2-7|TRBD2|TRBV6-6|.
TGTGCCAGCAGCACGGGAGGGGCGGATGAGCAGTACTTC
CASSTGGADEQYF
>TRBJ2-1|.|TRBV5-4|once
TGTGCCAGCAGCTTCCCAGCGCCCTCCTACAATGAGCAGTTCTTC
CASSFPAPSYNEQFF
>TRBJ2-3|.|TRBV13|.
TGTGCCAGCAGCTCGGGACGGAAAACAGATACGCAGTATTTT
CASSSGRKTDTQYF
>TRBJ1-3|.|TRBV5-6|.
TGTGCCAGCAGCCCCGTTCGGGACGGCCAGGATAGAAACACCATATATTTT
CASSPVRDGQDRNTIYF
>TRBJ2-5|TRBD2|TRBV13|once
TGTGCCAGCGGGATAGCGGGAGTGGTGGAGACCCAGTACTTC
CASGIAGVVETQYF
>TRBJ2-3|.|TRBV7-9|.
TGTGCCAGCAGCTTAGAAGCGCTCCGCACAGATACGCAGTATTTT
CASSLEALRTDTQYF
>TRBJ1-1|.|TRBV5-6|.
TGTGCCAGCAGCTTGGAGGGGAGGCCGGTTGAAGCTTTCTTT
CASSLEGRPVEAFF
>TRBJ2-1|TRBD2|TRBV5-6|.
TGTGCCAGCAGAATAGCGGGAGGGTTTAGCAATGAGCAGTTCTTC
CASRIAGGFSNEQFF
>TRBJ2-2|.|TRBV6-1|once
TGTGCCAGCAGTGAAGGTTGGGGGAACGGGGAGCTGTTTTTT
CASSEGWGNGELFF
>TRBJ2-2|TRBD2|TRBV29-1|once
TGCAGCGTTTCCACTAGCGGGAGCGCGAGCACCGGGGAGCTGTTTTTT
CSVSTSGSASTGELFF
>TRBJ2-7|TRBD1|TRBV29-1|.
TGCAGCGTCTGGACAGGATCCACCTCCTACGAGCAGTACTTC
CSVWTGSTSYEQYF
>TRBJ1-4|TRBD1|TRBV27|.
TGTGCCAGCGGCAGATTGGGACAGGGGCATGAAAAACTGTTTTTT
CASGRLGQGHEKLFF
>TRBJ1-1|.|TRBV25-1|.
TGTGCCAGCAGGATGGTCGGGGGGCTAGGAACTGAAGCTTTCTTT
CASRMVGGLGTEAFF
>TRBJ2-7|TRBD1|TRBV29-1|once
TGCAGCGTAGAGAGGGACAGACCCTACGAGCAGTACTTC
CSVERDRPYEQYF
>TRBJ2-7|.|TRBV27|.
TGTGCCAGCAGCTGGACAGTCGATACCTACGAGCAGTACTTC
CASSWTVDTYEQYF